These T cell receptor beta chains were read from a single sample in a study of identical twins. TCRdb called the 5' RACE reads again in MiXCR, with one record for every CDR3 protein. The sample has nearly 650,000 distinct CDR3 sequences, about 7% seen once. The same data also went into a second study, on yellow fever vaccine responses in identical twins.

Material: PBMCs. These receptors all come from a woman between 18 and 29 years old in good health. Each CDR3 is given with its conserved first and last residue. D genes are given only for firm matches. The size of a clone is reported for some rows only, either as once, few or many, or as a class for expanded clones.

clone_size	j_call	d_call	v_call	cdr3_aa	cdr3_nt
few	TRBJ2-7	TRBD1	TRBV5-1	CASSLDRDTYEQYF	TGCGCCAGCAGCCTGGACAGGGATACCTACGAGCAGTACTTC
few	TRBJ2-6	TRBD1	TRBV27	CASSSVRGQSGANVLTF	TGTGCCAGCAGTTCCGTAAGGGGACAGTCTGGGGCCAACGTCCTGACTTTC
few	TRBJ2-1	TRBD2	TRBV7-6	CASSYLAGGERNEQFF	TGTGCCAGCAGCTACCTAGCGGGAGGAGAAAGGAATGAGCAGTTCTTC
-	TRBJ2-3	-	TRBV20-1	CSARGDSVADTQYF	TGCAGTGCTAGAGGAGACTCCGTCGCAGATACGCAGTATTTT
many	TRBJ2-2	-	TRBV9	CASSGGPTGELFF	TGTGCCAGCAGCGGGGGACCGACCGGGGAGCTGTTTTTT
few	TRBJ1-5	-	TRBV7-9	CASSSDQPQHF	TGTGCCAGCAGCTCCGATCAGCCCCAGCATTTT
many	TRBJ1-3	TRBD1	TRBV12-3/TRBV12-4	CASSNTGGVGNTIYF	TGTGCCAGCAGTAACACAGGGGGCGTTGGAAACACCATATATTTT
few	TRBJ2-5	TRBD1	TRBV20-1	CSARRQGTGETQYF	TGCAGTGCTAGACGACAGGGGACGGGAGAGACCCAGTACTTC
many	TRBJ2-2	TRBD2	TRBV3-1	CASGLREGLGTGELFF	TGTGCCAGTGGGCTGCGGGAGGGCCTCGGAACCGGGGAGCTGTTTTTT
few	TRBJ2-1	TRBD2	TRBV4-1	CASSQPAGYNEQFF	TGCGCCAGCAGCCAACCAGCGGGGTACAATGAGCAGTTCTTC
many	TRBJ2-7	TRBD2	TRBV5-5	CASSLSGGPYEQYF	TGTGCCAGCAGCTTGTCGGGAGGGCCCTACGAGCAGTACTTC
few	TRBJ2-5	TRBD2	TRBV24-1	CATSDAGGYQETQYF	TGTGCCACCAGTGATGCGGGGGGGTACCAAGAGACCCAGTACTTC
-	TRBJ2-1	-	TRBV4-1	CASSQDQRSGAYNEQFF	TGCGCCAGCAGCCAAGATCAAAGATCGGGCGCCTACAATGAGCAGTTCTTC
many	TRBJ2-1	TRBD2	TRBV5-1	CASSSGLAPYNEQFF	TGCGCCAGCAGCTCGGGACTAGCGCCATACAATGAGCAGTTCTTC
-	TRBJ2-1	-	TRBV7-2	CASSPWGFEQFF	TGTGCCAGCAGCCCCTGGGGTTTTGAGCAGTTCTTC
-	TRBJ2-1	TRBD2	TRBV5-1	CASSLLKSGRLYNEQFF	TGCGCCAGCAGCTTATTAAAAAGCGGGAGACTCTACAATGAGCAGTTCTTC
many	TRBJ1-1	-	TRBV5-1	CASSLRQNLMNTEAFF	TGCGCCAGCAGCTTACGACAGAACCTTATGAACACTGAAGCTTTCTTT
few	TRBJ2-2	TRBD1	TRBV7-6	CASSSLFRVQGDTGELFF	TGTGCCAGCAGCTCCTTGTTTCGGGTCCAGGGGGACACCGGGGAGCTGTTTTTT
-	TRBJ2-3	-	TRBV2	CASLTREATDTQYF	TGTGCCAGCCTAACCCGGGAAGCCACAGATACGCAGTATTTT
many	TRBJ1-3	-	TRBV5-1	CASSLGSSAGNTIYF	TGCGCCAGCAGCTTGGGGAGCAGTGCGGGAAACACCATATATTTT
many	TRBJ2-3	-	TRBV5-1	CASSPGAGTDTQYF	TGCGCCAGCAGCCCCGGGGCCGGGACAGATACGCAGTATTTT
many	TRBJ1-5	TRBD1	TRBV12-3/TRBV12-4	CASSIAQGGAQHF	TGTGCCAGCAGCATCGCCCAGGGGGGGGCCCAGCATTTT
few	TRBJ2-7	-	TRBV13	CASSPNPPGSAYEQYF	TGTGCCAGCAGCCCGAACCCACCTGGTTCGGCCTACGAGCAGTACTTC
-	TRBJ2-7	TRBD1	TRBV12-3/TRBV12-4	CASRRTGGEYEQYF	TGTGCCAGCAGACGGACAGGGGGGGAGTACGAGCAGTACTTC
-	TRBJ2-2	TRBD1	TRBV7-6	CASSLKQGTLGTGELFF	TGTGCCAGCAGCCTTAAACAGGGGACACTGGGAACCGGGGAGCTGTTTTTT
few	TRBJ2-5	-	TRBV2	CASSERGRKETQYF	TGTGCCAGCAGTGAACGGGGGCGAAAAGAGACCCAGTACTTC
many	TRBJ2-7	TRBD1	TRBV5-1	CASSLGGQGSYEQYF	TGCGCCAGCAGCTTGGGGGGACAGGGTTCCTACGAGCAGTACTTC
-	TRBJ1-1	TRBD1	TRBV20-1	CSARDQGQGDTEAFF	TGCAGTGCTAGAGACCAGGGACAGGGGGACACTGAAGCTTTCTTT
many	TRBJ1-5	-	TRBV7-2	CASSYRVYSNQPQHF	TGTGCCAGCAGCTACAGGGTGTATAGCAATCAGCCCCAGCATTTT
many	TRBJ1-2	-	TRBV5-1	CASSLAEVAGGYTF	TGCGCCAGCAGCTTGGCCGAGGTCGCCGGGGGCTACACCTTC
few	TRBJ2-1	TRBD2	TRBV20-1	CSARTSGGEFF	TGCAGTGCTAGGACTAGCGGGGGGGAGTTCTTC
many	TRBJ1-4	TRBD1	TRBV24-1	CATSDPGTGEEKLFF	TGTGCCACCAGTGATCCGGGGACAGGTGAAGAAAAACTGTTTTTT
few	TRBJ2-5	TRBD2	TRBV20-1	CSARVGPAGGGETQYF	TGCAGTGCTAGAGTGGGCCCAGCGGGAGGAGGGGAGACCCAGTACTTC
-	TRBJ1-6	-	TRBV7-9	CASSLGVTNNSPLHF	TGTGCCAGCAGCTTAGGCGTCACCAATAATTCACCCCTCCACTTT
few	TRBJ2-3	-	TRBV3-1	CASSHADTQYF	TGTGCCAGCAGCCACGCCGATACGCAGTATTTT
-	TRBJ2-5	TRBD2	TRBV5-1	CASSLVVSGGPQETQYF	TGCGCCAGCAGCTTGGTGGTTAGCGGGGGGCCGCAAGAGACCCAGTACTTC
many	TRBJ1-1	-	TRBV7-2	CASSLGGGGNTEAFF	TGTGCCAGCAGCTTAGGAGGAGGGGGGAACACTGAAGCTTTCTTT
many	TRBJ2-1	-	TRBV24-1	CATSDFGGGGTLDEQFF	TGTGCCACCAGTGATTTCGGGGGAGGCGGGACTCTCGATGAGCAGTTCTTC
few	TRBJ2-1	-	TRBV20-1	CSGSTYNEQFF	TGCAGTGGGTCTACATACAATGAGCAGTTCTTC
-	TRBJ1-2	-	TRBV12-3/TRBV12-4	CASYLRGVGYGYTF	TGTGCCAGCTACCTGAGGGGGGTCGGCTATGGCTACACCTTC
few	TRBJ2-1	TRBD2	TRBV24-1	CATSWGGNEQFF	TGTGCCACCAGTTGGGGGGGGAATGAGCAGTTCTTC
many	TRBJ2-4	-	TRBV13	CASSPSQAGAKNIQYF	TGTGCCAGCAGCCCGAGCCAGGCGGGAGCCAAAAACATTCAGTACTTC
many	TRBJ2-7	TRBD2	TRBV20-1	CSASPLRLAFSYEQYF	TGCAGTGCTAGCCCCCTGAGACTAGCGTTCTCCTACGAGCAGTACTTC
many	TRBJ2-1	TRBD2	TRBV7-9	CASSSGLAGANEQFF	TGTGCCAGCAGCTCGGGACTAGCGGGGGCCAATGAGCAGTTCTTC
few	TRBJ2-1	TRBD2	TRBV9	CASSVRIAGGEDEQFF	TGTGCCAGCAGCGTGCGAATAGCGGGAGGAGAGGATGAGCAGTTCTTC
-	TRBJ2-7	TRBD2	TRBV7-6	CASSPWTSASSYEQYF	TGTGCCAGCAGCCCTTGGACTAGCGCGAGCTCCTACGAGCAGTACTTC
-	TRBJ2-1	TRBD1	TRBV5-1	CASSGTGAPYEQFF	TGCGCCAGCAGCGGGACAGGGGCCCCCTATGAGCAGTTCTTC
few	TRBJ2-7	-	TRBV6-5	CASSYSGAALAYEQYF	TGTGCCAGCAGTTACTCGGGGGCTGCGTTGGCCTACGAGCAGTACTTC
few	TRBJ1-4	-	TRBV3-1	CASSHPRQATNEKLFF	TGTGCCAGCAGCCATCCTCGACAGGCAACTAATGAAAAACTGTTTTTT